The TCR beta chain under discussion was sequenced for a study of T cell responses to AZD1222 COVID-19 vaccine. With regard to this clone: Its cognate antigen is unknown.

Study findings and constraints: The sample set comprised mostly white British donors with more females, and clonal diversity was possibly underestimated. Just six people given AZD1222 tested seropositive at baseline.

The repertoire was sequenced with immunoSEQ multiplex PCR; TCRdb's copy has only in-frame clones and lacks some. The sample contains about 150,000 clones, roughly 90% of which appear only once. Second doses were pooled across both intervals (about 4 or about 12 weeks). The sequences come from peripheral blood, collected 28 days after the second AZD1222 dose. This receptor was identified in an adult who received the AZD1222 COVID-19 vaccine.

This CDR3 reads CASSAEPSNQPQHF. Written as DNA, the CDR3 is TGTGCCAGCAGCGCCGAACCTAGCAATCAGCCCCAGCATTTT. The gene calls are TRBV9 and TRBJ1-5; D is ambiguous. CDR3 size: 14 residues. Germline assignment: CDR1 SGDLS and CDR2 YYNGEE. V was clipped by 3 bases and J by 0 bases, with 7 bases between them.